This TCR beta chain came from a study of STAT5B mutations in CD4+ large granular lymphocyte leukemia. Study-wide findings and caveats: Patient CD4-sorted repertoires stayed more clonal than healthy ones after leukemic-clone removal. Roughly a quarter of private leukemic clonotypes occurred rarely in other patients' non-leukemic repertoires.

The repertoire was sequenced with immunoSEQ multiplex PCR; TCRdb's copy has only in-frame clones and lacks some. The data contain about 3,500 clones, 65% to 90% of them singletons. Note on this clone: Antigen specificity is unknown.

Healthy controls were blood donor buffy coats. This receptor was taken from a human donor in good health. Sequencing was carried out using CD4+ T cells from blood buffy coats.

CDR3 in DNA: TGTGCCAGTAGTCCTCCGACAGGGGGAAGCGAAAAACTGTTTTTT. Its translation: CASSPPTGGSEKLFF. The V call is TRBV19, the J call TRBJ1-4, with 9 bases aligning to TRBD1. V was pared by 5 bases and J by 8 bases, with 9 bases of the junction left unmatched. The length of the CDR3 is 15 residues. Germline V gene sequence: CDR1 LNHDA, CDR2 SQIVND (reference sequence).